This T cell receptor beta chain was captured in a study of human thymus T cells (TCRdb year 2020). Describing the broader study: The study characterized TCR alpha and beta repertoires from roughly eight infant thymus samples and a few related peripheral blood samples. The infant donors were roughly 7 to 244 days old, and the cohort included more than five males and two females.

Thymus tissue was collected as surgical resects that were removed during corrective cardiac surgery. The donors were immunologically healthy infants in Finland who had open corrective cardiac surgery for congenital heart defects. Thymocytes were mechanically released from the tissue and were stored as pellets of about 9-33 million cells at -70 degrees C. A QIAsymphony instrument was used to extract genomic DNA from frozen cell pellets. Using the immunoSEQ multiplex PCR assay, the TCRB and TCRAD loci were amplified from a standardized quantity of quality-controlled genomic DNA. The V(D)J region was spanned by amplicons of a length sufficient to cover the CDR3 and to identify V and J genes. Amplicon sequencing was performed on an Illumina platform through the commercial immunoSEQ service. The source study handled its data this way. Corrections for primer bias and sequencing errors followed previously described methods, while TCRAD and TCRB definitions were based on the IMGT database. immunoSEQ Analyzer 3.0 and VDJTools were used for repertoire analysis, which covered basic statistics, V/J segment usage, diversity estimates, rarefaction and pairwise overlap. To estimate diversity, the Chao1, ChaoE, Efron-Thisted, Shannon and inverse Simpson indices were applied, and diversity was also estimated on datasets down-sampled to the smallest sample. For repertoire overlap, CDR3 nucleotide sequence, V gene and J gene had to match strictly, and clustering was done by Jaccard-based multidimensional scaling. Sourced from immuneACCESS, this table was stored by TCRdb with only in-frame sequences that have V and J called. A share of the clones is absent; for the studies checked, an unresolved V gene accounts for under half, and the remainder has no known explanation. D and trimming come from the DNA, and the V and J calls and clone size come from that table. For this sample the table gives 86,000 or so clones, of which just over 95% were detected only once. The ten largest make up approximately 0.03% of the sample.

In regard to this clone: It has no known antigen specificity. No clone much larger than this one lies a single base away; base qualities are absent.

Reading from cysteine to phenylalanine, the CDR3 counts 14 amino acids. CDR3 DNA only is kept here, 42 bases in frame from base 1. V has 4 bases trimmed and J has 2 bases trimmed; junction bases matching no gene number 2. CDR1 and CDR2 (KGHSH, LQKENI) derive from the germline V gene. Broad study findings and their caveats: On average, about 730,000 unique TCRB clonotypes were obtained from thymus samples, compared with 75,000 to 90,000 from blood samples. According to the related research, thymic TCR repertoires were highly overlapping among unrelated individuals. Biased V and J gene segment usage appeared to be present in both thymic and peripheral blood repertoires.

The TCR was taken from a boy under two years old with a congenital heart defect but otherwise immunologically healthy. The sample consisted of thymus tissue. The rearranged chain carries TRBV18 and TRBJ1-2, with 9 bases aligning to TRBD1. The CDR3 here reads CASSRDRGNYGYTF. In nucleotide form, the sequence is TGTGCCAGCTCACGAGACAGGGGGAACTATGGCTACACCTTC.